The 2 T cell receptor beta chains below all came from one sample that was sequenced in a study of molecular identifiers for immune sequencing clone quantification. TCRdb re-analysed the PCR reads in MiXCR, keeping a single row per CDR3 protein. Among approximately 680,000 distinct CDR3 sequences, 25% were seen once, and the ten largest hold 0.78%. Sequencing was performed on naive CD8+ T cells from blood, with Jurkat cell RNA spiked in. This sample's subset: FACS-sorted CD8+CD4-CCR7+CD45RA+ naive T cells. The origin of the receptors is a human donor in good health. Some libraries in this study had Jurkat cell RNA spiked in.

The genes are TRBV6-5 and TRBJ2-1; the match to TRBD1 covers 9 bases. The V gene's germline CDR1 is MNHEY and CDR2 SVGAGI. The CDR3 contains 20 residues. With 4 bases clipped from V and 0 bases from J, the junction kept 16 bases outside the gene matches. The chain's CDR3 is CASSSPSTGGPFNSYNEQFF. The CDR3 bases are TGTGCCAGCAGTTCCCCCTCGACAGGGGGTCCGTTCAACTCCTACAATGAGCAGTTCTTC.

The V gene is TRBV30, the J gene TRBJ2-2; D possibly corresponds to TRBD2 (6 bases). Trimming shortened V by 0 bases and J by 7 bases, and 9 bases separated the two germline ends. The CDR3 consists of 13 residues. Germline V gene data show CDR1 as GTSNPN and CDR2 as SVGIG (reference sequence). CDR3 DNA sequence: TGTGCCTGGAGTGTAACCGGGAGCGGGGAGCTGTTTTTT. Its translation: CAWSVTGSGELFF. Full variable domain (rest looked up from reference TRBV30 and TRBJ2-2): SQTIHQWPATLVQPVGSPLSLECTVEGTSNPNLYWYRQAAGRGLQLLFYSVGIGQISSEVPQNLSASRPQDRQFILSSKKLLLSDSGFYLCAWSVTGSGELFFGEGSRLTVL.